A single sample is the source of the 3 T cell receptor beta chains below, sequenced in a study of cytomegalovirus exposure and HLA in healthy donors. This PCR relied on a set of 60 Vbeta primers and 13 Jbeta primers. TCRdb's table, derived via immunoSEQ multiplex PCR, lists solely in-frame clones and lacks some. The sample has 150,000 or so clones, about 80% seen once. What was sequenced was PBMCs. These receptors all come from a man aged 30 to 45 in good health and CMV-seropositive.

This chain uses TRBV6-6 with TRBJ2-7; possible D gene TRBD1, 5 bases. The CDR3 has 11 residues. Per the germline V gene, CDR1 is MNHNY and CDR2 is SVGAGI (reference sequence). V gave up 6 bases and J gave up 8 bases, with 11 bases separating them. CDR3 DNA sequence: TGTGCCAGCAGCCCAGGGATGAAGCAGTACTTC. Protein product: CASSPGMKQYF.

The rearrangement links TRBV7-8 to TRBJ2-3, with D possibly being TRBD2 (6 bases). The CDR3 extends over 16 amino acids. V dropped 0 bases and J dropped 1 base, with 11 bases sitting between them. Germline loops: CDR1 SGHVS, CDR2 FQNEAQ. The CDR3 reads CASSLAVPGGTDTQYF. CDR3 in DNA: TGTGCCAGCAGCTTAGCCGTTCCGGGAGGCACAGATACGCAGTATTTT.

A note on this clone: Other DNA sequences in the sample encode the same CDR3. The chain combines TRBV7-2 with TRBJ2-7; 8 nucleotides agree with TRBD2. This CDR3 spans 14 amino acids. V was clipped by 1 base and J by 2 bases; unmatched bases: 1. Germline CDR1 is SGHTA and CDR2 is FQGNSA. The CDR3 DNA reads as TGTGCCAGCAGCTTAGACGGGGGGGCCTACGAGCAGTACTTC. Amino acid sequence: CASSLDGGAYEQYF.